These 18 T cell receptor beta chains share one sample of origin, sequenced in a study of response to subunit inactivated influenza vaccine. TCRdb analysed the RT-PCR reads with MiXCR anew, one entry per CDR3 protein. The profile shows 550,000 to 600,000 distinct CDR3 sequences, 10% to 15% of them singletons. The sample was PBMCs from blood, taken on the day of vaccination. These receptors were taken from a man aged 50 or older who received an inactivated influenza vaccine.

This clonotype appeared a few times. V is TRBV12-2 and J is TRBJ2-5; TRBD2, the table's D call, lacks a check against the DNA. TRBV12-2 is designated a pseudogene. The CDR3 extends over 17 amino acids. The CDR3 reads CASRPPPLAAHQETQYF. In DNA, the CDR3 is TGTGCAAGTCGCCCACCCCCGCTAGCGGCTCACCAAGAGACCCAGTACTTC.

The sample holds a few counts of this clonotype. V and J are TRBV7-9 and TRBJ2-5, with D maybe TRBD2 (6 bases). There are 13 residues in the CDR3. Germline CDR1 reads SEHNR; CDR2 reads FQNEAQ (reference sequence). V was pared by 7 bases and J by 5 bases, with 14 bases between. CDR3 nucleotide sequence: TGTGCCAGCACGGGGCGGGATCCTGAGACCCAGTACTTC. Its protein product is CASTGRDPETQYF.

This clonotype was detected ten times or more. The V and J genes are TRBV4-2 and TRBJ1-5; D gene unclear. Trimming pared 0 bases from V and 0 bases from J, leaving 12 bases between. Germline V gene data show CDR1 as LGHNA and CDR2 as YNFKEQ. This CDR3 has 17 amino acids. The chain's CDR3 is CASSQEDGINSNQPQHF. The CDR3 DNA sequence: TGTGCCAGCAGCCAAGAGGATGGCATTAATAGCAATCAGCCCCAGCATTTT.

This clonotype was observed a handful of times. The V and J genes are TRBV2 and TRBJ2-6; no definite D call. The CDR3 runs 14 residues. Between the trimmed V and J ends, which lost 10 bases and 0 bases, there was a span of 10 bases. Germline assignment: CDR1 SNHLY and CDR2 FYNNEI. The CDR3 bases are TGTGCCAACCGAATTAACTCTGGGGCCAACGTCCTGACTTTC. The encoded protein is CANRINSGANVLTF. The full variable domain, with the rest looked up from reference TRBV2 and TRBJ2-6, is EPEVTQTPSHQVTQMGQEVILRCVPISNHLYFYWYRQILGQKVEFLVSFYNNEISEKSEIFDDQFSVERPDGSNFTLKIRSTKLEDSAMYFCANRINSGANVLTFGAGSRLTVL.

This sequence joins TRBV7-9 and TRBJ2-4; D is undetermined. The V gene lost 6 bases and the J gene lost 0 bases, with 12 bases spanning the gap. CDR3 length: 15 amino acids. The germline V gene has CDR1 SEHNR and CDR2 FQNEAQ (reference sequence). The CDR3 DNA reads as TGTGCCAGCAGTTACCAACGGACAGCCAAAAACATTCAGTACTTC. Its protein product is CASSYQRTAKNIQYF.

This clonotype was seen a few times. This sequence joins TRBV12-3 or TRBV12-4 and TRBJ2-7; 7 bases align to TRBD2. The V and J ends lost 0 bases and 0 bases, in that order; junction bases with no gene match: 20. This CDR3 is built from 21 residues. Written as DNA, the CDR3 is TGTGCCAGCAGTTTAGCGACACGATCCTCCGGGGGAGGGAGAATCTCCTACGAGCAGTACTTC. It translates to CASSLATRSSGGGRISYEQYF.

The chain joins TRBV10-3 to TRBJ1-5, with D perhaps matching TRBD1 (5 bases). Trimming cost V 10 bases and J 5 bases, with 15 bases left between them. The CDR3 runs to 13 residues. Germline lookup yields CDR1 ENHRY and CDR2 SYGVKD. The CDR3 loop reads CATRQGQDQPQHF. The CDR3 DNA follows: TGTGCCACCAGGCAGGGCCAAGATCAGCCCCAGCATTTT.

J is TRBJ2-1 and V is TRBV19; the D gene could be TRBD1 or TRBD2 (6 bases each). Trimming left V 3 bases short and J 0 bases short, with 15 bases between. There are 17 residues in the CDR3. Germline V gene lookup returns CDR1 LNHDA and CDR2 SQIVND (reference sequence). The CDR3 loop is CASSIVGGGSSYNEQFF. The CDR3 region has the DNA TGTGCCAGTAGTATCGTAGGAGGGGGGAGCTCCTACAATGAGCAGTTCTTC.

The J gene is TRBJ1-1, the V gene TRBV4-2, with D perhaps matching TRBD1 (6 bases). Trimming took off 0 bases at V and 0 bases at J, with 8 bases between the two ends. The CDR3 covers 15 residues. Looked up from germline, CDR1 is LGHNA and CDR2 is YNFKEQ. The chain's CDR3 is CASSQDWGLNTEAFF. The CDR3 nucleotides are TGTGCCAGCAGCCAAGATTGGGGGCTGAACACTGAAGCTTTCTTT.

J is TRBJ2-7 and V is TRBV18; no reliable D call. Trimming pared 2 bases from V and 1 base from J, leaving 9 bases between. Germline CDR1 and CDR2: KGHSH and LQKENI. The CDR3 loop spans 14 amino acids. The CDR3 protein is CASSPTGKSYEQYF. The DNA of the CDR3 is TGTGCCAGCTCACCAACGGGCAAGTCCTACGAGCAGTACTTC.

The chain recombines TRBV5-1 with TRBJ2-5; D may be TRBD1 (5 bases). Germline loops: CDR1 SGHRS, CDR2 YFSETQ. Between the trimmed V and J ends, which lost 5 bases and 5 bases, there was a span of 13 bases. The CDR3 spans 13 residues. CDR3 DNA sequence: TGCGCCAGCAGAACGCAACCAGGGGAGACCCAGTACTTC. It yields the protein CASRTQPGETQYF.

In its sample, this clonotype was seen a few times. The genes are TRBV30 and TRBJ2-7, with 7 positions matching TRBD1. Germline V CDR1 and CDR2: GTSNPN, SVGIG (reference sequence). This CDR3 has 13 amino acids. The V gene end was trimmed by 7 bases and the J gene end by 1 base; junction bases not matched to a gene: 7. CDR3 sequence: CAYTGVNSYEQYF. CDR3 coding DNA: TGTGCCTACACAGGGGTTAATTCCTACGAGCAGTACTTC.

The rearrangement uses TRBV7-8 and TRBJ2-1; 7 bases fit TRBD2. Germline loops: CDR1 SGHVS, CDR2 FQNEAQ. V lost 1 base to trimming and J lost 4 bases; unmatched junction nucleotides: 7. The CDR3 totals 16 residues. The CDR3 loop reads CASSLGGPSGYNEQFF. CDR3 coding DNA: TGTGCCAGCAGCTTAGGAGGGCCTAGCGGATACAATGAGCAGTTCTTC. The full variable domain, its missing parts supplied by reference TRBV7-8 and TRBJ2-1, is GAGVSQSPRYKVAKRGQDVALRCDPISGHVSLFWYQQALGQGPEFLTYFQNEAQLDKSGLPSDRFFAERPEGSVSTLKIQRTQQEDSAVYLCASSLGGPSGYNEQFFGPGTRLTVL.

The table lists this clonotype with a few counts. V gene TRBV20-1 combines with J gene TRBJ2-7; TRBD1 aligns across 7 bases. This CDR3 is 16 amino acids long. Trimming at V came to 5 bases and at J to 2 bases, leaving 15 bases not matched to a gene. Germline V CDR1 and CDR2: DFQATT, SNEGSKA (reference sequence). In DNA, the CDR3 is TGCAGTGCTTTCCACGACGACAGGGTCAACACCTACGAGCAGTACTTC. Translating it yields CSAFHDDRVNTYEQYF.

The V gene is TRBV3-1, the J gene TRBJ2-7, with D possibly matching TRBD1 (6 bases). V lost 2 bases and J lost 5, with 13 bases in between. Looked up from germline, CDR1 is LGHDT and CDR2 is YNNKEL (reference sequence). The CDR3 is made up of 14 amino acids. CDR3 amino acids: CASSQFQGSDEQYF. The CDR3 DNA reads as TGTGCCAGCAGCCAATTCCAGGGGAGCGACGAGCAGTACTTC.

The chain links TRBV12-3 or TRBV12-4 to TRBJ2-3; D call uncertain. The V end was cut by 7 bases, the J end by 0 bases, with 14 bases between. CDR3 length equals 15 residues. The CDR3, as DNA: TGTGCCAGCACCAAAGGCCTGGTGAGCACAGATACGCAGTATTTT. Encoded protein: CASTKGLVSTDTQYF.

The chain employs TRBV7-2 and TRBJ2-3; 8 bases are a match to TRBD2. The CDR3 has 17 residues. CDR1 SGHTA and CDR2 FQGNSA come from the germline V gene. Trimming cost V 0 bases and J 4 bases; bases outside gene matches: 9. The CDR3 protein is CASSLALWAGGPDTQYF. CDR3 nucleotides: TGTGCCAGCAGCTTAGCGCTTTGGGCGGGGGGCCCAGATACGCAGTATTTT.

The chain links TRBV20-1 to TRBJ2-7, with TRBD1 matching 9 bases. The CDR3 runs to 14 residues. Germline assignment: CDR1 DFQATT and CDR2 SNEGSKA (reference sequence). V lost 2 bases and J lost 7; bases outside the gene matches: 9. The CDR3 region is CSARMRTGAGEQYF. DNA of the CDR3: TGCAGTGCTAGAATGAGGACAGGGGCGGGAGAGCAGTACTTC.